This T cell receptor (beta chain) is drawn from a study of technical replicates of blood from several donors. Only in-frame clones appear in the TCRdb table, and some are missing; sequencing was by immunoSEQ multiplex PCR. The sample carries 75,000 or so clones, around 94% recorded once. CDR3 length: 14 residues. V lost 4 bases and J lost 2, with 9 bases in between. The V gene's germline CDR1 is MNHEY and CDR2 SVGAGI. The receptor's source is a human donor in good health. This chain connects TRBV6-5 to TRBJ1-5; D gene unclear. The specimen was T cells isolated from PBMCs. This CDR3 is CASSFLAGNQPQHF. The CDR3, as DNA: TGTGCCAGCAGTTTCCTGGCTGGCAATCAGCCCCAGCATTTT.